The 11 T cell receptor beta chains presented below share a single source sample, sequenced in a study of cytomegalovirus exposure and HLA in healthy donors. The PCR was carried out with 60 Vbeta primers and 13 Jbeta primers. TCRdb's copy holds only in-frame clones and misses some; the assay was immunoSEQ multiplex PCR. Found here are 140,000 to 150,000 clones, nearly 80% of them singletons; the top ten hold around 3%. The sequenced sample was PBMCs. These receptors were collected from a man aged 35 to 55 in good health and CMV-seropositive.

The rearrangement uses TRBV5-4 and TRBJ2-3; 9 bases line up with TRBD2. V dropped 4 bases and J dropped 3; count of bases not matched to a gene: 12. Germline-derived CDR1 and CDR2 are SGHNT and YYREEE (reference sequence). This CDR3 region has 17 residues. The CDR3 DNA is TGTGCCAGCAGCAAAGGAGGTAGCGGGAGCACGACAGATACGCAGTATTTT. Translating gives CASSKGGSGSTTDTQYF.

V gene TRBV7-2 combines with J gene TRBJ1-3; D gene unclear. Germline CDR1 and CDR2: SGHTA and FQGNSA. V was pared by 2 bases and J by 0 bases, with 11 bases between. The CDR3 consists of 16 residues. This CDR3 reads CASSLLGRSSGNTIYF. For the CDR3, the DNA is TGTGCCAGCAGCTTATTGGGCAGAAGCTCTGGAAACACCATATATTTT.

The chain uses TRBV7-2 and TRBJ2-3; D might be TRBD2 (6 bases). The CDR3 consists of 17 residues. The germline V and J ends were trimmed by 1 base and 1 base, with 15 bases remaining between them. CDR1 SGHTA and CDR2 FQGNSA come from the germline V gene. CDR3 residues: CASSLGRDCDCTDTQYF. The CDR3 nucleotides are TGTGCCAGCAGCTTAGGGCGGGACTGTGATTGCACAGATACGCAGTATTTT.

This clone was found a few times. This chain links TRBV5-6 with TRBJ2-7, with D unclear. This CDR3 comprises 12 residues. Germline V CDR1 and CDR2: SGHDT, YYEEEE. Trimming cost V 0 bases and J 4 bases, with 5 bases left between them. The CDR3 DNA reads TGTGCCAGCAGCTTGGGCCAGTACGAGCAGTACTTC. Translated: CASSLGQYEQYF. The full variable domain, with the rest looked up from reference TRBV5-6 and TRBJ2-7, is DAGVTQSPTHLIKTRGQQVTLRCSPKSGHDTVSWYQQALGQGPQFIFQYYEEEERQRGNFPDRFSGHQFPNYSSELNVNALLLGDSALYLCASSLGQYEQYFGPGTRLTVT.

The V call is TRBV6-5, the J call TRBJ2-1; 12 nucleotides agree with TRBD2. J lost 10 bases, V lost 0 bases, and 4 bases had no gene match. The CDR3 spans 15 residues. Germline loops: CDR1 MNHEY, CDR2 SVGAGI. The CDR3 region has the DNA TGTGCCAGCAGTTACTCCCGACTAGCGGGAGAAGAGCAGTTCTTC. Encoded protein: CASSYSRLAGEEQFF.

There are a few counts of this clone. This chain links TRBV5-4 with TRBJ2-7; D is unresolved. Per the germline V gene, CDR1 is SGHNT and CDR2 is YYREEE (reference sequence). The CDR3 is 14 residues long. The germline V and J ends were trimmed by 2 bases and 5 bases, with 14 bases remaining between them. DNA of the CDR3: TGTGCCAGCAGCTTTCTCGGCCGAGGCAACGAGCAGTACTTC. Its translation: CASSFLGRGNEQYF.

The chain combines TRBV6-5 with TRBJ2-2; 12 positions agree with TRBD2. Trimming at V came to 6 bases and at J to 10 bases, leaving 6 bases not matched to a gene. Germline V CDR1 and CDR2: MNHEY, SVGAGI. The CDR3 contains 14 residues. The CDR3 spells CASRSSGRVEELFF. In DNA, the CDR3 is TGTGCCAGCAGGTCTAGCGGGAGGGTAGAGGAGCTGTTTTTT.

The CDR3 nucleotides read TGTGCCAGTAGTCCACAGGCCCCTCCTGGAAACACTGAAGCTTTCTTT. It specifies CASSPQAPPGNTEAFF. The chain couples TRBV19 to TRBJ1-1; D perhaps matches TRBD1 (5 bases). Germline V gene sequence: CDR1 LNHDA, CDR2 SQIVND (reference sequence). This CDR3 region has 16 residues. Trimming took off 5 bases at V and 2 bases at J, with 18 bases between the two ends.

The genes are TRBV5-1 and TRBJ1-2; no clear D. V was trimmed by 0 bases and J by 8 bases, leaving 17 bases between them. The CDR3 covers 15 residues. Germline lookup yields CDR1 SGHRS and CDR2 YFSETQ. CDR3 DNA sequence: TGCGCCAGCAGCTTGGAACGATCGGGAACCTGGGGCTACACCTTC. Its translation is CASSLERSGTWGYTF. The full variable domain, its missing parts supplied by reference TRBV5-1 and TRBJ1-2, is KAGVTQTPRYLIKTRGQQVTLSCSPISGHRSVSWYQQTPGQGLQFLFEYFSETQRNKGNFPGRFSGRQFSNSRSEMNVSTLELGDSALYLCASSLERSGTWGYTFGSGTRLTVV.

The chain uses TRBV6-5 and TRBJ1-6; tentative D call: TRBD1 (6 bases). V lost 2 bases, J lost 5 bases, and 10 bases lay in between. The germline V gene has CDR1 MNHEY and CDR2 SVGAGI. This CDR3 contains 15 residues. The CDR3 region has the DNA TGTGCCAGCAGTTACCTTACAGGGCATAATTCACCCCTCCACTTT. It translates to CASSYLTGHNSPLHF.

The CDR3 loop is CASRPTSGSFYEQYF. The CDR3 DNA is TGTGCCAGCAGGCCAACTAGCGGGAGTTTCTACGAGCAGTACTTC. The rearrangement joins TRBV2 to TRBJ2-5, with 11 nucleotides matching TRBD2. The J call may not be correct, given that the DNA end is closer to TRBJ2-7. The CDR3 has 15 residues. The V gene's germline CDR1 is SNHLY and CDR2 FYNNEI.